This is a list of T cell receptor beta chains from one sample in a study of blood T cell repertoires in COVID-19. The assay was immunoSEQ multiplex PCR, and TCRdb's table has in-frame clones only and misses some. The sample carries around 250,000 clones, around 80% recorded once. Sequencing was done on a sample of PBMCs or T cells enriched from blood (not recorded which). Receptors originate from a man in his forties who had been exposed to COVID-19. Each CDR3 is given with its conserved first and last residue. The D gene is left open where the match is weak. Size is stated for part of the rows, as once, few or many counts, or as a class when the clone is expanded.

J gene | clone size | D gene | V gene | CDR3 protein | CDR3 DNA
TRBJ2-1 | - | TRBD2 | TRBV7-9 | CASSPEPRLAAGELF | TGTGCCAGCAGCCCCGAACCCCGACTAGCGGCCGGTGAACTCTTC
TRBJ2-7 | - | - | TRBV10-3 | CAISESKVSGYEQYF | TGTGCCATCAGTGAGTCGAAGGTCTCAGGCTACGAGCAGTACTTC
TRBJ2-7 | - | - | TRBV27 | CASSLNGETGTEYEQYF | TGTGCCAGCAGTTTAAATGGGGAGACAGGCACCGAATACGAGCAGTACTTC
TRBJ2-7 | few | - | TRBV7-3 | CASSPRGTYEQYF | TGTGCCAGCAGCCCTCGGGGAACCTACGAGCAGTACTTC
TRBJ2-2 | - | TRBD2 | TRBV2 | CASSERGAGGNTGELFF | TGTGCCAGCAGTGAAAGGGGAGCGGGAGGAAACACCGGGGAGCTGTTTTTT
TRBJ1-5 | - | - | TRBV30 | CAWSVRGDLNQPQHF | TGTGCCTGGAGTGTACGGGGGGATCTTAATCAGCCCCAGCATTTT
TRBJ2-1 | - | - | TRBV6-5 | CASRVFGGENEQFF | TGTGCCAGCAGAGTCTTTGGTGGGGAGAATGAGCAGTTCTTC
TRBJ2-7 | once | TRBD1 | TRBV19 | CASSRTGTGSYEQYF | TGTGCCAGTAGTCGTACCGGGACAGGGTCCTACGAGCAGTACTTC
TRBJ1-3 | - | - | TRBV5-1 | CASRGASRFSGNTIYF | TGCGCCAGCAGAGGGGCCTCCCGATTCTCTGGAAACACCATATATTTT
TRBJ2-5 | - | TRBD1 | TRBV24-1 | CATSDARTGGAETQYF | TGTGCCACCAGTGACGCAAGGACAGGGGGCGCGGAGACCCAGTACTTC
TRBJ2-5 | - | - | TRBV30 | CAWSVAETQYF | TGTGCCTGGAGTGTCGCGGAGACCCAGTACTTC
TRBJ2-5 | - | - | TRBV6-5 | CASTRDGGETQYF | TGTGCCAGCACCCGAGACGGGGGAGAGACCCAGTACTTC
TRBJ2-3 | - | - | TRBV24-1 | CAAQGSLTDTQYF | TGTGCCGCTCAGGGGAGTCTCACAGATACGCAGTATTTT
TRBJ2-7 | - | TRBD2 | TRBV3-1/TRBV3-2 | CASSLRAGMGRGEQYF | TGTGCCAGCAGCCTGCGAGCGGGGATGGGTAGGGGCGAGCAGTACTTC
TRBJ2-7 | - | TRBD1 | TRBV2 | CASSEWGRSGTGEQYF | TGTGCCAGCAGTGAATGGGGACGATCAGGGACAGGCGAGCAGTACTTC
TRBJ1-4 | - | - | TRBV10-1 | CATSPTAGYEKLFF | TGCGCCACCTCACCGACAGCGGGCTATGAAAAACTGTTTTTT
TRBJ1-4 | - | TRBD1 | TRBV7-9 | CASSLRAGTVEKLFF | TGTGCCAGCAGCTTAAGAGCCGGGACAGTCGAAAAACTGTTTTTT
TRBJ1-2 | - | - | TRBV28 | CASEIMGSGYTF | TGTGCCAGCGAGATAATGGGGAGTGGCTACACCTTC
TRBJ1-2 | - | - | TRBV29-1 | CSVVVSAGRYTF | TGCAGCGTTGTTGTCTCGGCAGGGCGGTACACCTTC
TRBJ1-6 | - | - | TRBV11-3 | CASSLGGDSLNSPLHF | TGTGCCAGCAGCTTAGGTGGGGACTCACTTAATTCACCCCTCCACTTT
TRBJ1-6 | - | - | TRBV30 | CAWISGLSSPLHF | TGTGCCTGGATTTCGGGGTTGAGTTCACCCCTCCACTTT
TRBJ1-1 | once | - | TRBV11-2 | CASSLIPGHLDTEAFF | TGTGCCAGCAGCTTAATACCGGGACACCTGGACACTGAAGCTTTCTTT
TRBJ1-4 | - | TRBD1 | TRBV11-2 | CASSQGVVQGASNEKLFF | TGTGCCAGCAGCCAGGGGGTTGTACAGGGGGCGTCTAATGAAAAACTGTTTTTT
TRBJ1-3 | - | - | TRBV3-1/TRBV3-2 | CASSQPLRAGNTIYF | TGTGCCAGCAGCCAGCCCCTCAGGGCTGGAAACACCATATATTTT
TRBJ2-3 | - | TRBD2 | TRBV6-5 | CASSRTSSGTDTQYF | TGTGCCAGCAGTAGGACTAGCTCCGGCACAGATACGCAGTATTTT
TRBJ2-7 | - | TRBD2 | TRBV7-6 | CATGGEYEQYF | TGTGCCACTGGGGGGGAGTACGAGCAGTACTTC
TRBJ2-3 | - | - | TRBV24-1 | CATSSTTGRFRDTQYF | TGTGCCACCAGTTCTACGACAGGGAGGTTCCGAGATACGCAGTATTTT
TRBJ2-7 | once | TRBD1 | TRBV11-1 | CASSSMGQGKQYF | TGTGCCAGCAGCTCCATGGGACAGGGGAAGCAGTACTTC
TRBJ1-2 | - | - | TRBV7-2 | CASSFSQGFGYTF | TGTGCCAGCAGCTTCTCGCAGGGTTTTGGCTACACCTTC
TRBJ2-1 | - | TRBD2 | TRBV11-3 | CASSLAGGSYNEQFF | TGTGCCAGCAGCTTAGCGGGAGGCTCCTACAATGAGCAGTTCTTC
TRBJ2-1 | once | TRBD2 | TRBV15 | CATSPRLADYNEQFF | TGTGCCACCAGCCCCCGACTAGCGGACTACAATGAGCAGTTCTTC
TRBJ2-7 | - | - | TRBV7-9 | CASSLGLDIYEQYF | TGTGCCAGCAGCTTAGGACTAGACATCTACGAGCAGTACTTC
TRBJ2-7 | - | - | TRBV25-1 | CASRTTTGSAYEQYF | TGTGCCAGCAGAACCACCACAGGGAGCGCCTACGAGCAGTACTTC
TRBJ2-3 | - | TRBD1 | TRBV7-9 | CASRRTGADTQYF | TGTGCCAGCAGGAGAACAGGGGCCGATACGCAGTATTTT
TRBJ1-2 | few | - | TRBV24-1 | CATTTGIGGYTF | TGTGCCACCACTACGGGGATAGGGGGCTACACCTTC
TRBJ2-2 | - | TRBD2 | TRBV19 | CATPRPGLANTGELFF | TGTGCCACCCCCCGGCCGGGACTAGCGAACACCGGGGAGCTGTTTTTT
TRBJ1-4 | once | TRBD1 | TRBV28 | CASSPGTVREKLFF | TGTGCCAGCAGCCCCGGGACAGTTAGGGAAAAACTGTTTTTT
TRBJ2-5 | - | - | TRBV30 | CAWRQWGGETQYF | TGTGCCTGGAGACAGTGGGGCGGTGAGACCCAGTACTTC
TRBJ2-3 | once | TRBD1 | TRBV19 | CASSIDAYLGQGAADTQYF | TGTGCCAGTAGTATCGACGCCTACCTGGGACAGGGGGCAGCAGATACGCAGTATTTT
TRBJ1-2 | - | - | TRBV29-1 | CSADLGAYGYTF | TGCAGCGCGGACCTAGGGGCCTATGGCTACACCTTC
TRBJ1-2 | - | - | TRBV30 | CAWSVSGWTSGYTF | TGTGCCTGGAGTGTCAGCGGGTGGACTAGTGGCTACACCTTC
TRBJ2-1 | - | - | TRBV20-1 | CSASQGEQFF | TGCAGTGCTAGTCAGGGTGAGCAGTTCTTC
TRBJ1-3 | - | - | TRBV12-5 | CASGSLPGNTIYF | TGTGCTAGTGGTTCACTCCCCGGAAACACCATATATTTT
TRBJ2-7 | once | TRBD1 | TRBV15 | CATRSPGTGGHEQYF | TGTGCCACCAGGAGTCCCGGGACAGGGGGCCACGAGCAGTACTTC
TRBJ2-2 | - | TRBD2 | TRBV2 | CASRASSGNTGELFF | TGTGCCAGCAGAGCCTCTAGCGGGAACACCGGGGAGCTGTTTTTT
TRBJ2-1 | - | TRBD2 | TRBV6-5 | CASSYSSGGTGEQFF | TGTGCCAGCAGTTACTCCAGCGGGGGGACTGGCGAGCAGTTCTTC
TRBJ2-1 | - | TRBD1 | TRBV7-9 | CASSPEGQVGGNEQFF | TGTGCCAGCAGCCCCGAGGGACAGGTCGGCGGCAATGAGCAGTTCTTC
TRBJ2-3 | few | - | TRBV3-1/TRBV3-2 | CASSQARSGSSTDTQYF | TGTGCCAGCAGCCAAGCCCGAAGCGGGTCTAGCACAGATACGCAGTATTTT
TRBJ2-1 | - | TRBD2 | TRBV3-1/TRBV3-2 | CASSAEGLAGDKVFNEQFF | TGTGCCAGCAGCGCTGAAGGACTAGCGGGAGATAAAGTCTTCAATGAGCAGTTCTTC
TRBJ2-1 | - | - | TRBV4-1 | CASSQDYLDAFGNEQFF | TGCGCCAGCAGCCAAGACTACCTAGACGCGTTTGGCAATGAGCAGTTCTTC
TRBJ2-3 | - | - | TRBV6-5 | CASRRGGVADTQYF | TGTGCCAGCAGAAGGGGGGGGGTGGCAGATACGCAGTATTTT
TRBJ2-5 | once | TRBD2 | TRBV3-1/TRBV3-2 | CASGTSGRGRGAQYF | TGTGCCAGCGGGACTAGCGGGAGGGGAAGAGGGGCCCAGTACTTC